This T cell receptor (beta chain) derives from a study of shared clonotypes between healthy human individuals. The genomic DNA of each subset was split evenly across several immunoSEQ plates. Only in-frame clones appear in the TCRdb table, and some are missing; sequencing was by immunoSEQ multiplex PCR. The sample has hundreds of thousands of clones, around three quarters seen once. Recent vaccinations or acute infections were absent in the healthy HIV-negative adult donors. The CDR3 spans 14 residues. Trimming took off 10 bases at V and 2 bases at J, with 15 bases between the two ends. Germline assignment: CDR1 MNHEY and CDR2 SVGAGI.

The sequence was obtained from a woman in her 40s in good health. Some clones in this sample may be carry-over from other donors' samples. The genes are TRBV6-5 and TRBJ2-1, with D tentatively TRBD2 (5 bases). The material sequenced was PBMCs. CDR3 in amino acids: CATGGGVPYNEQFF. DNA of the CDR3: TGTGCCACCGGAGGTGGAGTTCCCTACAATGAGCAGTTCTTC.